Listed below are T cell receptor beta chains from one sample, sequenced in a study of PD-1 blockade in classical Hodgkin lymphoma. The method was immunoSEQ multiplex PCR; TCRdb's version includes in-frame clones alone and lacks a portion of them. Of 20,000 to 25,000 clones listed, about 90% were seen once; the top ten hold about 0.54%. The specimen was CD4+ T cells from blood. The receptor set was obtained from a human donor with classical Hodgkin lymphoma. Both conserved end residues are part of each CDR3. A D gene is named only where the DNA matches it firmly. Rows give clone size only sometimes, using once, few, many, or a class for an expanded clone.

d_call: .; clone_size: .; v_call: TRBV5-1; j_call: TRBJ2-3; cdr3_aa: CASRSTRGTDTQYF; cdr3_nt: TGCGCCAGCAGATCGACTAGGGGCACAGATACGCAGTATTTT
d_call: TRBD1; clone_size: .; v_call: TRBV5-6; j_call: TRBJ2-7; cdr3_aa: CASSSIRTGSSYEQYF; cdr3_nt: TGTGCCAGCAGCTCGATTAGGACAGGGAGCTCCTACGAGCAGTACTTC
d_call: TRBD1; clone_size: .; v_call: TRBV30; j_call: TRBJ1-4; cdr3_aa: CAWSDTGGKLFF; cdr3_nt: TGTGCCTGGAGCGACACAGGGGGAAAACTGTTTTTT
d_call: .; clone_size: .; v_call: TRBV7-9; j_call: TRBJ1-1; cdr3_aa: CASSSAGRDGTEAFF; cdr3_nt: TGTGCCAGCAGCTCAGCCGGCAGGGATGGGACTGAAGCTTTCTTT
d_call: TRBD1; clone_size: once; v_call: TRBV30; j_call: TRBJ1-3; cdr3_aa: CAWGTEDSGNTIYF; cdr3_nt: TGTGCCTGGGGGACAGAAGACTCTGGAAACACCATATATTTT
d_call: .; clone_size: .; v_call: TRBV7-2; j_call: TRBJ1-3; cdr3_aa: CASSLGVSGNTIYF; cdr3_nt: TGTGCCAGCAGCTTAGGGGTCTCTGGAAACACCATATATTTT
d_call: .; clone_size: .; v_call: TRBV11-2; j_call: TRBJ2-4; cdr3_aa: CASSLDRAIDIQYF; cdr3_nt: TGTGCCAGCAGCTTAGATAGGGCGATTGACATTCAGTACTTC
d_call: TRBD2; clone_size: few; v_call: TRBV10-1; j_call: TRBJ2-7; cdr3_aa: CASRERGVSYEQYF; cdr3_nt: TGCGCCAGCAGGGAGCGGGGCGTCTCCTACGAGCAGTACTTC
d_call: TRBD2; clone_size: .; v_call: TRBV4-1; j_call: TRBJ2-1; cdr3_aa: CASSQGWGGRSNEQFF; cdr3_nt: TGCGCCAGCAGCCAAGGATGGGGGGGAAGAAGCAATGAGCAGTTCTTC
d_call: TRBD2; clone_size: .; v_call: TRBV4-3; j_call: TRBJ2-1; cdr3_aa: CASSQRERGEQFF; cdr3_nt: TGCGCCAGCAGCCAGAGGGAGCGGGGTGAGCAGTTCTTC
d_call: TRBD1; clone_size: .; v_call: TRBV6-1; j_call: TRBJ1-5; cdr3_aa: CASTYSLTGTQPQHF; cdr3_nt: TGTGCCAGCACCTATTCCTTGACAGGGACTCAGCCCCAGCATTTT
d_call: TRBD2; clone_size: .; v_call: TRBV11-2; j_call: TRBJ2-7; cdr3_aa: CASSLGLAGYEQYF; cdr3_nt: TGTGCCAGCAGCTTAGGGCTAGCGGGTTACGAGCAGTACTTC
d_call: TRBD1; clone_size: once; v_call: TRBV6-1; j_call: TRBJ1-2; cdr3_aa: CASSDQTGDGYTF; cdr3_nt: TGTGCCAGCAGTGATCAGACAGGGGATGGCTACACCTTC
d_call: TRBD2; clone_size: .; v_call: TRBV5-6; j_call: TRBJ2-5; cdr3_aa: CASSWRGGHETQYF; cdr3_nt: TGTGCCAGCAGCTGGCGGGGGGGCCATGAGACCCAGTACTTC
d_call: .; clone_size: once; v_call: TRBV27; j_call: TRBJ2-7; cdr3_aa: CASSFSRGGEQYF; cdr3_nt: TGTGCCAGCAGTTTTTCCAGGGGGGGGGAGCAGTACTTC
d_call: .; clone_size: once; v_call: TRBV7-9; j_call: TRBJ2-2; cdr3_aa: CASTLESRAVAGELFF; cdr3_nt: TGTGCCAGCACGCTGGAGAGTAGGGCCGTAGCCGGGGAGCTGTTTTTT
d_call: .; clone_size: .; v_call: TRBV5-1; j_call: TRBJ1-2; cdr3_aa: CASSPGTLYGYTF; cdr3_nt: TGCGCCAGCAGCCCTGGGACTCTCTATGGCTACACCTTC
d_call: .; clone_size: .; v_call: TRBV19; j_call: TRBJ2-5; cdr3_aa: CASSIAVRTKTQYF; cdr3_nt: TGTGCCAGTAGTATAGCAGTCCGTACGAAGACCCAGTACTTC
d_call: .; clone_size: once; v_call: TRBV18; j_call: TRBJ2-7; cdr3_aa: CASSPGLGRLYEQYF; cdr3_nt: TGTGCCAGCTCACCAGGACTGGGCAGACTCTACGAGCAGTACTTC
d_call: TRBD1; clone_size: .; v_call: TRBV11-3; j_call: TRBJ1-1; cdr3_aa: CASSPRTGPNTEAFF; cdr3_nt: TGTGCCAGCAGCCCCCGGACAGGGCCGAACACTGAAGCTTTCTTT
d_call: .; clone_size: .; v_call: TRBV5-6; j_call: TRBJ2-5; cdr3_aa: CASSRSTRETQYF; cdr3_nt: TGTGCCAGCAGCAGATCGACACGAGAGACCCAGTACTTC
d_call: .; clone_size: .; v_call: TRBV30; j_call: TRBJ1-6; cdr3_aa: CAWSANNSPLHF; cdr3_nt: TGTGCCTGGAGTGCTAATAATTCACCCCTCCACTTT
d_call: TRBD2; clone_size: .; v_call: TRBV2; j_call: TRBJ2-7; cdr3_aa: CASRGTSQTYEQYF; cdr3_nt: TGTGCCAGCAGGGGGACTAGTCAGACCTACGAGCAGTACTTC
d_call: .; clone_size: .; v_call: TRBV7-9; j_call: TRBJ2-3; cdr3_aa: CASSLQTTDTQYF; cdr3_nt: TGTGCCAGCAGCTTGCAGACTACAGATACGCAGTATTTT
d_call: TRBD1; clone_size: .; v_call: TRBV7-2; j_call: TRBJ1-1; cdr3_aa: CASSLAAPTGAGEAFF; cdr3_nt: TGTGCCAGCAGCTTAGCCGCCCCAACAGGGGCCGGAGAAGCTTTCTTT
d_call: .; clone_size: .; v_call: TRBV7-9; j_call: TRBJ1-2; cdr3_aa: CASSLGRGRIYGYTF; cdr3_nt: TGTGCCAGCAGCTTGGGCAGGGGCCGGATCTATGGCTACACCTTC
d_call: TRBD2; clone_size: .; v_call: TRBV5-1; j_call: TRBJ2-5; cdr3_aa: CASSLVVTSGGIETQYF; cdr3_nt: TGCGCCAGCAGCTTGGTGGTGACTAGCGGGGGGATCGAGACCCAGTACTTC
d_call: TRBD1; clone_size: .; v_call: TRBV5-1; j_call: TRBJ2-7; cdr3_aa: CASSWDRGGEYF; cdr3_nt: TGCGCCAGCAGCTGGGACAGGGGCGGGGAGTACTTC
d_call: .; clone_size: .; v_call: TRBV19; j_call: TRBJ2-6; cdr3_aa: CASSDSGANVLTF; cdr3_nt: TGTGCCAGTAGTGATTCTGGGGCCAACGTCCTGACTTTC
d_call: TRBD2; clone_size: .; v_call: TRBV4-2; j_call: TRBJ2-7; cdr3_aa: CASSQVRGGRYEQYF; cdr3_nt: TGTGCCAGCAGCCAAGTACGGGGGGGCCGGTACGAGCAGTACTTC
d_call: .; clone_size: .; v_call: TRBV9; j_call: TRBJ2-5; cdr3_aa: CASSNRVREETQYF; cdr3_nt: TGTGCCAGCAGCAATAGGGTAAGGGAGGAGACCCAGTACTTC
d_call: TRBD1; clone_size: .; v_call: TRBV6-5; j_call: TRBJ1-2; cdr3_aa: CASSYSGQQLYGYTF; cdr3_nt: TGTGCCAGCAGTTACTCGGGACAGCAACTCTATGGCTACACCTTC
d_call: .; clone_size: .; v_call: TRBV11-3; j_call: TRBJ2-5; cdr3_aa: CASSLGGGRETQYF; cdr3_nt: TGTGCCAGCAGCTTAGGAGGGGGTCGGGAGACCCAGTACTTC
d_call: .; clone_size: .; v_call: TRBV15; j_call: TRBJ2-5; cdr3_aa: CATSREGETQYF; cdr3_nt: TGTGCCACCAGCAGGGAGGGGGAGACCCAGTACTTC
d_call: .; clone_size: .; v_call: TRBV5-1; j_call: TRBJ1-5; cdr3_aa: CASRRGTDSNQPQHF; cdr3_nt: TGCGCCAGCAGACGAGGGACGGATAGCAATCAGCCCCAGCATTTT
d_call: .; clone_size: .; v_call: TRBV5-4; j_call: TRBJ1-6; cdr3_aa: CVTTAGSYNSPLHF; cdr3_nt: TGTGTCACGACAGCAGGGTCATATAATTCACCCCTCCACTTT
d_call: .; clone_size: .; v_call: TRBV10-3; j_call: TRBJ2-1; cdr3_aa: CAISDPMERPRFF; cdr3_nt: TGTGCCATCAGTGACCCCATGGAGCGGCCTCGCTTCTTC
d_call: .; clone_size: .; v_call: TRBV2; j_call: TRBJ2-5; cdr3_aa: CASSEWETQYF; cdr3_nt: TGTGCCAGCAGTGAGTGGGAGACCCAGTACTTC
d_call: .; clone_size: .; v_call: TRBV7-6; j_call: TRBJ2-7; cdr3_aa: CASSHGPFYEQYF; cdr3_nt: TGTGCCAGCAGCCACGGACCGTTTTACGAGCAGTACTTC
d_call: .; clone_size: .; v_call: TRBV2; j_call: TRBJ2-3; cdr3_aa: CASSDRYSGIDTQYF; cdr3_nt: TGTGCCAGCAGTGACAGGTATTCGGGAATAGATACGCAGTATTTT
d_call: TRBD2; clone_size: .; v_call: TRBV5-1; j_call: TRBJ2-5; cdr3_aa: CASSLQDSGGQETQYF; cdr3_nt: TGCGCCAGCAGCTTGCAGGACAGCGGGGGACAAGAGACCCAGTACTTC
d_call: .; clone_size: .; v_call: TRBV18; j_call: TRBJ2-6; cdr3_aa: CASSPVNSGANVLTF; cdr3_nt: TGTGCCAGCTCACCCGTAAACTCTGGGGCCAACGTCCTGACTTTC
d_call: TRBD1; clone_size: .; v_call: TRBV6-1; j_call: TRBJ1-4; cdr3_aa: CASSPDRGSEKLFF; cdr3_nt: TGTGCCAGCAGCCCCGACAGGGGGAGTGAAAAACTGTTTTTT
d_call: .; clone_size: .; v_call: TRBV5-1; j_call: TRBJ2-5; cdr3_aa: CASSLLQGTPGTQYF; cdr3_nt: TGCGCCAGCAGCCTGCTGCAGGGTACCCCGGGGACCCAGTACTTC
d_call: TRBD2; clone_size: .; v_call: TRBV7-2; j_call: TRBJ2-6; cdr3_aa: CASSTSGGPGANVLTF; cdr3_nt: TGTGCCAGCAGCACTAGCGGGGGACCTGGGGCCAACGTCCTGACTTTC